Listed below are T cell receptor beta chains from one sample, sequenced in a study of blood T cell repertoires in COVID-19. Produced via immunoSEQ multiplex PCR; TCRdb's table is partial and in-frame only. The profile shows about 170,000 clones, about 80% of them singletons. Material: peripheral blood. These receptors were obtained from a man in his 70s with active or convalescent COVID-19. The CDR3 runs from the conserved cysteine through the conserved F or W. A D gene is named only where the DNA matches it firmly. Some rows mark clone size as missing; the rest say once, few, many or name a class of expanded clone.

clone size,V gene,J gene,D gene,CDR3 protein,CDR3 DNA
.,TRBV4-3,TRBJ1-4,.,CASRLRSGGVGEKLFF,TGCGCCAGCAGACTCCGGTCTGGGGGCGTAGGTGAAAAACTGTTTTTT
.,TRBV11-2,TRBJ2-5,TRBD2,CASSLDRASGSRQETQYF,TGTGCCAGCAGCTTAGATCGGGCTAGCGGGTCACGCCAAGAGACCCAGTACTTC
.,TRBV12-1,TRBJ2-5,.,CASSLLAGGRQETQYF,TGTGCCAGCAGCTTATTAGCGGGAGGAAGGCAAGAGACCCAGTACTTC
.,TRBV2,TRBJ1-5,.,CASRDSSNQPQHF,TGTGCCAGCAGGGACAGTAGCAATCAGCCCCAGCATTTT
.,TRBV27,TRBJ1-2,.,CASSTRENYGYTF,TGTGCCAGCAGTACCAGGGAAAACTATGGCTACACCTTC
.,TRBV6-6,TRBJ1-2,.,CASSNGETFNYGYTF,TGTGCCAGCAGTAATGGAGAAACCTTCAACTATGGCTACACCTTC
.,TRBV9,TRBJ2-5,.,CASSVDGLLETQYF,TGTGCCAGCAGCGTGGACGGACTTTTGGAGACCCAGTACTTC
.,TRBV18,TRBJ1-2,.,CASSSLSKGYTF,TGTGCCAGCTCCTCACTGTCTAAAGGCTACACCTTC
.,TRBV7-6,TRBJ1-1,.,CASSDSSRLRTEAFF,TGTGCCAGCAGCGACAGCTCACGGTTGCGCACTGAAGCTTTCTTT
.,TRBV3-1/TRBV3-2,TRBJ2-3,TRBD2,CASSPETSGAPGYF,TGTGCCAGCAGCCCGGAGACTAGCGGGGCCCCCGGGTATTTT
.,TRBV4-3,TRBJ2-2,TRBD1,CASSHPDRAAGELFF,TGCGCCAGCAGCCATCCCGACAGGGCGGCCGGGGAGCTGTTTTTT
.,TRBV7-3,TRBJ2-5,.,CASSLTRRETQYF,TGTGCCAGCAGCTTAACGCGTCGGGAGACCCAGTACTTC
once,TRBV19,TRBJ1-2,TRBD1,CASSLRATGAYGYTF,TGTGCCAGTAGTCTACGCGCGACAGGGGCCTATGGCTACACCTTC
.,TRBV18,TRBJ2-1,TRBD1,CASSHGTGGYNEQFF,TGTGCCAGCTCACACGGGACAGGGGGCTACAATGAGCAGTTCTTC
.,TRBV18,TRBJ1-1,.,CASSLTGETTEAFF,TGTGCCAGCTCACTAACTGGAGAGACCACTGAAGCTTTCTTT
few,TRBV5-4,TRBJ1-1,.,CASSLIGGGKAFF,TGTGCCAGCAGCTTGATCGGTGGGGGGAAAGCTTTCTTT
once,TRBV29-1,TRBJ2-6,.,CSVVGGIGANVLTF,TGCAGCGTTGTTGGGGGGATTGGGGCCAACGTCCTGACTTTC
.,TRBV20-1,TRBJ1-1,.,CSASEFRFGAFF,TGCAGTGCTAGTGAATTCCGGTTTGGAGCTTTCTTT
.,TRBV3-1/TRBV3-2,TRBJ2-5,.,CASSQPFSKETQYF,TGTGCCAGCAGCCAACCCTTCTCTAAAGAGACCCAGTACTTC
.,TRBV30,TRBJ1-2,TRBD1,CAWSRQGITPSFYGYTF,TGTGCCTGGAGCAGACAGGGAATTACCCCGTCTTTCTATGGCTACACCTTC
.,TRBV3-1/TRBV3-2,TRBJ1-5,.,CASSLRDYSNQPQHF,TGTGCCAGCAGCCTCCGGGATTATAGCAATCAGCCCCAGCATTTT
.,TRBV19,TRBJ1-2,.,CASSTPRAGDYGYTF,TGTGCCAGTAGTACACCCCGGGCAGGGGACTATGGCTACACCTTC
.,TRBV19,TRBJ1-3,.,CASSSPGSGNTIYF,TGTGCCAGTAGTAGCCCGGGCTCTGGAAACACCATATATTTT
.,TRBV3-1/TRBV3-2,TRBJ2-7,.,CASSQVDRRTPTKGYEQYF,TGTGCCAGCAGCCAAGTCGACAGGAGGACCCCAACTAAAGGCTACGAGCAGTACTTC
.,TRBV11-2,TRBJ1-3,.,CASTRISGNTIYF,TGTGCCAGCACGCGGATCTCTGGAAACACCATATATTTT
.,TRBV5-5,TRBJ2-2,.,CASNGGELFF,TGTGCCAGCAACGGCGGGGAGCTGTTTTTT